Here is one T cell receptor beta chain with its context. In the authors' workflow: By means of reference gene primer amplification, nucleated cell counts were estimated. Profiling relied on immunoSEQ multiplex PCR, and the TCRdb table lists in-frame clones only, not all of them. Clonal size and the V and J genes are those of that table, whereas D and trimming came from the DNA. Among fewer than 70,000 clones listed, 85% were seen once. The data were taken from a study of blood T cell repertoires in COVID-19. Study as a whole: Specimens from acute and convalescent COVID-19 originated in the United States, Italy and Spain. T cells, B-cell-depleted T cells, or PBMCs provided the cDNA or gDNA that served as material.

CDR3 length: 15 amino acids. Germline CDR1 LGHNT, CDR2 FRNRAP. The V segment lost 5 bases and the J segment 7 bases; nucleotides outside the gene matches: 10. The rearrangement links TRBV12-5 to TRBJ2-2, with TRBD1 matching 7 bases. Sequenced: peripheral blood. This clonotype originated in a man in his forties or fifties with acute or convalescent COVID-19. DNA for the CDR3: TGTGCTAGTGGTCTCCCACAACAGGGGATCGGGGAGCTGTTTTTT. It specifies CASGLPQQGIGELFF.